The next 20 T cell receptor beta chains were all read from a single sample in a study of T cell responses to AZD1222 COVID-19 vaccine. Sequencing used immunoSEQ multiplex PCR; TCRdb keeps in-frame clones, though not all of them. The data contain approximately 150,000 clones, around 89% of them singletons. The sample consisted of peripheral blood, taken 28 days after the second dose of the MenACWY control vaccine. All receptors come from an adult who received the MenACWY meningococcal vaccine as a control.

The chain links TRBV6-1 to TRBJ2-7; no clear D. Germline CDR1 and CDR2: MNHNS and SASEGT. The V end lost 0 bases, the J end lost 3 bases, and 3 bases lay between the germline ends. The CDR3 contains 12 residues. This CDR3 is CASSEAGYEQYF. The CDR3 region has the DNA TGTGCCAGCAGTGAAGCAGGCTACGAGCAGTACTTC.

V usage is TRBV10-3 and J usage is TRBJ2-7, with D unclear. The ends were cut back, 2 bases at V and 5 bases at J, with 7 bases in the middle. Germline V gene data show CDR1 as ENHRY and CDR2 as SYGVKD. The CDR3 length is 12 residues. DNA for the CDR3: TGTGCCATCAGTGAGACATGGGACGAGCAGTACTTC. Encoded protein: CAISETWDEQYF.

The V call is TRBV18, the J call TRBJ1-3, with 7 bases lining up with TRBD1. Germline V gives CDR1 KGHSH, CDR2 LQKENI. The CDR3 totals 15 residues. Trimming took 1 base from V and 4 from J; bases not matched to a gene: 4. The CDR3 DNA sequence: TGTGCCAGCTCACCACTTGGACAGGAGGGAAACACCATATATTTT. This gives the protein CASSPLGQEGNTIYF.

The rearrangement joins TRBV2 to TRBJ2-5; TRBD1 or TRBD2 may be the D gene (5 bases each). V lost 8 bases to trimming and J lost 5 bases, with 9 bases between them. This CDR3 has 11 residues. CDR1 SNHLY and CDR2 FYNNEI come from the germline V gene. The CDR3 region is CASGGEETQYF. For the CDR3, the DNA is TGTGCCAGCGGGGGAGAGGAGACCCAGTACTTC.

This clone occurred once. The chain links TRBV6-4 to TRBJ2-3; TRBD2 matches 8 bases. V lost 2 bases and J lost 5; bases outside the gene matches: 6. This CDR3 region has 15 residues. The germline V gene encodes CDR1 MRHNA and CDR2 SNTAGT. The CDR3 loop is CASSDGAGGGDTQYF. The DNA for the CDR3 is TGTGCCAGCAGTGACGGGGCGGGAGGAGGAGATACGCAGTATTTT.

This clone was observed a handful of times. J is TRBJ2-1 and V is TRBV5-1; 15 nucleotides match TRBD2. CDR1 is SGHRS and CDR2 is YFSETQ in the germline V gene. The CDR3 has 16 residues. The trim removed 5 bases at V and 5 bases at J, leaving 5 bases unmatched. CDR3 DNA sequence: TGCGCCAGCAGGGGACTAGCGGGAGGAAGCGACAATGAGCAGTTCTTC. Residues: CASRGLAGGSDNEQFF.

The chain has TRBV27 and TRBJ2-7; 7 bases align to TRBD1. Germline assignment: CDR1 MNHEY and CDR2 SMNVEV (reference sequence). The V gene end was trimmed by 6 bases and the J gene end by 0 bases; junction bases not matched to a gene: 14. The CDR3 consists of 17 residues. This CDR3 reads CASRRQDRRTLSYEQYF. CDR3 DNA: TGTGCCAGCAGGCGACAGGACAGGAGGACCCTCTCCTACGAGCAGTACTTC.

The chain uses TRBV28 and TRBJ1-5, with D tentatively TRBD1 (6 bases). The V gene's germline CDR1 is MDHEN and CDR2 SYDVKM. The ends were cut back, 6 bases at V and 7 bases at J, with 16 bases in the middle. The CDR3 contains 14 residues. The CDR3 DNA is TGTGCCAGCAGGGTCTGGGGGGGCGGACAGCCCCAGCATTTT. It specifies CASRVWGGGQPQHF.

The chain joins TRBV5-1 to TRBJ2-3, with 7 positions matching TRBD1. Germline CDR1 reads SGHRS; CDR2 reads YFSETQ. The CDR3 is 14 amino acids. V dropped 5 bases and J dropped 3; count of bases not matched to a gene: 6. The CDR3: CASRARQGTDTQYF. The CDR3 nucleotides read TGCGCCAGCAGAGCCCGACAGGGAACAGATACGCAGTATTTT.

The chain is built from TRBV3-1 (or the pseudogene TRBV3-2) and TRBJ2-3; D is perhaps TRBD1 or TRBD2 (5 bases each). CDR1 LGHDT and CDR2 YNNKEL come from the germline V gene (reference sequence). The ends were cut back, 4 bases at V and 6 bases at J, with 11 bases in the middle. The CDR3 has 13 residues. CDR3 residues: CASSPLGTDTQYF. CDR3 DNA: TGTGCCAGCAGCCCCCTCGGGACCGATACGCAGTATTTT.

The chain couples TRBV6-5 to TRBJ1-2; maybe TRBD1 (6 bases). The germline CDR1 and CDR2 sequences are MNHEY and SVGAGI. The CDR3 contains 14 residues. V was shortened by 5 bases and J by 3 bases, with 13 bases between the two germline ends. This chain's CDR3 is CASSNRDIYYGYTF. CDR3 bases: TGTGCCAGCAGTAACCGGGACATCTACTATGGCTACACCTTC.

This sequence joins TRBV29-1 and TRBJ1-3, with a tentative D call TRBD1 (5 bases). The CDR3 length is 18 residues. The V end was cut by 3 bases, the J end by 8 bases, with 29 bases between. Germline CDR1 SQVTM, CDR2 ANQGSEA. The CDR3 DNA reads TGCAGCGTTGAGATGGGGTCGATGGGGACCCCAGACCAGGACACCATATATTTT. Its protein is CSVEMGSMGTPDQDTIYF.

J is TRBJ1-5 and V is TRBV28; tentatively, D is TRBD1 (6 bases). This CDR3 region has 13 residues. The V gene's germline CDR1 is MDHEN and CDR2 SYDVKM. V was trimmed by 6 bases and J by 4 bases, leaving 10 bases between them. The chain's CDR3 is CASSGQLNQPQHF. CDR3 nucleotide sequence: TGTGCCAGCAGCGGACAGTTGAATCAGCCCCAGCATTTT.

V is TRBV30 and J is TRBJ2-1; D unclear. The CDR3 runs 14 residues. From germline, CDR1 is GTSNPN and CDR2 SVGIG (reference sequence). V dropped 3 bases and J dropped 3 bases, with 12 bases sitting between them. CDR3 region: CAWRGIIRYNEQFF. The CDR3 DNA follows: TGTGCCTGGAGGGGAATCATCCGCTACAATGAGCAGTTCTTC. Together with reference TRBV30 and TRBJ2-1, the CDR3 gives the full variable domain: SQTIHQWPATLVQPVGSPLSLECTVEGTSNPNLYWYRQAAGRGLQLLFYSVGIGQISSEVPQNLSASRPQDRQFILSSKKLLLSDSGFYLCAWRGIIRYNEQFFGPGTRLTVL.

The rearrangement links TRBV3-1 (or the pseudogene TRBV3-2) to TRBJ2-2; the D is unclear. V lost 10 bases and J lost 7, with 19 bases in between. CDR3 length equals 14 residues. Germline lookup yields CDR1 LGHDT and CDR2 YNNKEL (reference sequence). The CDR3 sequence is CATTPPVVGGELFF. The CDR3 DNA reads as TGTGCCACTACGCCCCCGGTAGTCGGCGGGGAGCTGTTTTTT.

CDR3 bases: TGCGCCAGCAGCCCCCCCGAGGGGTCAGGAAACACCATATATTTT. Its translation is CASSPPEGSGNTIYF. J is TRBJ1-3 and V is TRBV5-1; perhaps TRBD1 as D (5 bases). Per germline, CDR1 SGHRS and CDR2 YFSETQ. The germline V and J ends were trimmed by 4 bases and 4 bases, with 15 bases remaining between them. The CDR3 consists of 15 residues. Full variable domain (missing parts from reference TRBV5-1 and TRBJ1-3): KAGVTQTPRYLIKTRGQQVTLSCSPISGHRSVSWYQQTPGQGLQFLFEYFSETQRNKGNFPGRFSGRQFSNSRSEMNVSTLELGDSALYLCASSPPEGSGNTIYFGEGSWLTVV.

This chain connects TRBV5-1 to TRBJ2-3; the D is unclear. This CDR3 region has 14 residues. The germline V gene has CDR1 SGHRS and CDR2 YFSETQ. Trimming cost V 0 bases and J 0 bases, with 5 bases left between them. The CDR3, as DNA: TGCGCCAGCAGCTTGGACGGCAGCACAGATACGCAGTATTTT. This gives the protein CASSLDGSTDTQYF.

The chain has TRBV28 and TRBJ2-1, with D perhaps matching TRBD1 or TRBD2 (5 bases each). This CDR3 spans 11 amino acids. Trimming took 7 bases from V and 9 from J, leaving 10 bases between them. Germline V gene sequence: CDR1 MDHEN, CDR2 SYDVKM. DNA for the CDR3: TGTGCCAGCACGTCCGGGACTGAGCAGTTCTTC. Translated: CASTSGTEQFF.

The chain carries TRBV18 and TRBJ2-5; 8 positions agree with TRBD1. Per the germline V gene, CDR1 is KGHSH and CDR2 is LQKENI. Trimming cost V 2 bases and J 4 bases; bases outside gene matches: 3. This CDR3 region has 14 residues. The CDR3 coding sequence is TGTGCCAGCTCACCAAGAACAGGGGGAGAGACCCAGTACTTC. Translated, it gives CASSPRTGGETQYF.

V gene TRBV5-4 combines with J gene TRBJ1-1, with no clear D. Per germline, CDR1 SGHNT and CDR2 YYREEE (reference sequence). The CDR3 loop spans 14 amino acids. The V and J ends lost 2 bases and 1 base respectively, with 9 bases between them. CDR3 region: CASSFISKNTEAFF. The CDR3 region has the DNA TGTGCCAGCAGCTTTATCAGTAAGAACACTGAAGCTTTCTTT.